These 21 T cell receptor beta chains were all obtained from the same sample, sequenced in a study of blood T cell repertoires in COVID-19. Method: immunoSEQ multiplex PCR; TCRdb's copy keeps in-frame clones and lacks some. The sample consists of around 200,000 clones, 70% to 90% of them appearing once. The sequenced material came from peripheral blood. These receptor sequences come from a human donor with active or convalescent COVID-19. The donor label of this sample is uncertain.

V usage is TRBV6-5 and J usage is TRBJ1-3; TRBD1 is a possible D gene (5 bases). Germline V CDR1 and CDR2: MNHEY, SVGAGI. CDR3 length: 14 residues. Trimming pared 0 bases from V and 4 bases from J, leaving 7 bases between. The CDR3 protein is CASSYSTVGNTIYF. The CDR3 DNA is TGTGCCAGCAGTTACTCGACAGTCGGAAACACCATATATTTT.

The rearrangement links TRBV4-3 to TRBJ2-3; possible D gene TRBD2, 6 bases. Trimming took 4 bases from V and 1 from J, leaving 18 bases between them. CDR1 and CDR2 (germline): LGHNA, YSLEER. CDR3 size: 17 residues. The CDR3 bases are TGCGCCAGCAGCCGCCTAGGGCGGGGATTGGGCACAGATACGCAGTATTTT. Protein: CASSRLGRGLGTDTQYF.

The V gene is TRBV7-9, the J gene TRBJ1-1, with TRBD1 identical over 8 bases. Germline lookup yields CDR1 SEHNR and CDR2 FQNEAQ (reference sequence). J was trimmed by 5 bases and V by 5 bases; bases with no gene match: 4. The CDR3 is made up of 13 amino acids. The CDR3 is CASSTRTGTEAFF. In nucleotides, the CDR3 is TGTGCCAGCAGCACCCGGACAGGGACTGAAGCTTTCTTT.

The chain combines TRBV5-1 with TRBJ2-7; 7 bases align to TRBD2. With 5 bases clipped from V and 0 bases from J, the junction kept 20 bases outside the gene matches. Per germline, CDR1 SGHRS and CDR2 YFSETQ. This CDR3 is built from 19 residues. CDR3 sequence: CASRPNPLAGTALSYEQYF. In nucleotides, the CDR3 is TGCGCCAGCAGACCCAACCCTTTAGCGGGCACCGCTCTCTCCTACGAGCAGTACTTC.

V usage is TRBV18 and J usage is TRBJ2-1; perhaps TRBD2 as D (5 bases). The CDR3 extends over 14 amino acids. The germline V gene encodes CDR1 KGHSH and CDR2 LQKENI. V was trimmed by 4 bases and J by 7 bases, leaving 14 bases between them. CDR3 loop: CASSQRGMRNEQFF. In DNA form, the CDR3 reads TGTGCCAGCTCACAACGGGGTATGAGGAATGAGCAGTTCTTC.

This clone was observed once. No DNA is shown, since the ends of the CDR3 on it are uncertain; the CDR3 is the one TCRdb lists. This sequence joins TRBV28 and TRBJ2-1; the table's TRBD2 call for D was not verified on the DNA. From its first to its last residue, the CDR3 has 15 amino acids. Germline CDR1 is MDHEN and CDR2 is SYDVKM. The CDR3 sequence: CASSPPIYRVFWQFF.

The chain couples TRBV6-6 to TRBJ1-2; TRBD1 matches at 10 bases. The V gene end was trimmed by 5 bases and the J gene end by 4 bases; junction bases not matched to a gene: 7. The CDR3 is 15 amino acids. In germline, CDR1 is MNHNY, CDR2 SVGAGI (reference sequence). The CDR3 sequence: CASSAKRQGAYGYTF. CDR3 in DNA: TGTGCCAGCAGTGCAAAGCGACAGGGGGCCTATGGCTACACCTTC.

V usage is TRBV20-1 and J usage is TRBJ2-3; D is undetermined. Germline lookup yields CDR1 DFQATT and CDR2 SNEGSKA (reference sequence). V was shortened by 3 bases and J by 5 bases, with 6 bases between the two germline ends. The CDR3 extends over 11 amino acids. In DNA form, the CDR3 reads TGCAGTGCTAGGTTAATAGATACGCAGTATTTT. Translated: CSARLIDTQYF.

The J gene is TRBJ2-2, the V gene TRBV5-1; 8 bases are a match to TRBD1. CDR1 is SGHRS and CDR2 is YFSETQ in the germline V gene. This CDR3 has 14 amino acids. The V segment lost 7 bases and the J segment 4 bases; nucleotides outside the gene matches: 6. The CDR3 reads CASGGQGGTGELFF. CDR3 DNA: TGCGCCAGCGGAGGACAGGGTGGCACCGGGGAGCTGTTTTTT.

This clone has only a few counts. This chain links TRBV23-1 with TRBJ1-1; TRBD1 agrees at 8 bases. TRBV23-1 is annotated as an ORF whose role is uncertain. The CDR3 is made up of 15 amino acids. Trimming removed 6 bases from V and 2 bases from J; junction bases left unmatched: 8. Here the CDR3 DNA reads TGCGCCAGCAGACGACAGGGGAGGTTTAACACTGAAGCTTTCTTT. Translated: CASRRQGRFNTEAFF.

V is TRBV27 and J is TRBJ2-6; tentative D call: TRBD2 (5 bases). The CDR3 loop spans 18 amino acids. CDR1 is MNHEY, CDR2 SMNVEV, per germline (reference sequence). V shed 2 bases and J shed 0 bases, with 14 bases lying between them. CDR3 DNA: TGTGCCAGCAGTTTAAGCGGCAGGCGAAGCTCTGGGGCCAACGTCCTGACTTTC. Translating it yields CASSLSGRRSSGANVLTF.

V and J are TRBV25-1 and TRBJ2-6; tentative D call: TRBD2 (5 bases). CDR3 length: 17 residues. The germline gives CDR1 MGHDK, CDR2 SYGVNS. Trimming took 4 bases from V and 6 from J, leaving 19 bases between them. The CDR3 nucleotides are TGTGCCAGCAGTGGCGGGTCCGGGGTGCTAAAGGCCAACGTCCTGACTTTC. Amino acids: CASSGGSGVLKANVLTF.

The chain joins TRBV6-2 or TRBV6-3 to TRBJ1-4; D is unresolved. Trimming removed 6 bases from V and 0 bases from J, with 14 bases in between. The CDR3 is 16 residues long. The V gene's germline CDR1 is MNHEY and CDR2 SVGEGT. The CDR3 is CASSDYVRATNEKLFF. CDR3 nucleotide sequence: TGTGCCAGCAGCGATTACGTGCGTGCAACTAATGAAAAACTGTTTTTT.

This clone was counted between two and nine times. The rearrangement links TRBV4-3 to TRBJ1-4, with D hard to call. This CDR3 is built from 14 residues. Trimming took 0 bases from V and 8 from J, leaving 10 bases between them. CDR1 and CDR2 from the germline V gene are LGHNA and YSLEER. CDR3: CASSQDPNKEKLFF. Written as DNA, the CDR3 is TGCGCCAGCAGCCAAGATCCAAACAAAGAAAAACTGTTTTTT.

This clone has more than one count but fewer than ten. CDR3 bases: TGTGCCAGTGGAGGCCCAACTTACAATGAGCAGTTCTTC. Translation: CASGGPTYNEQFF. The V gene is TRBV28, the J gene TRBJ2-1, with D perhaps TRBD2 (5 bases). Germline CDR1 MDHEN, CDR2 SYDVKM. V gave up 9 bases and J gave up 4 bases, with 13 bases separating them. The CDR3 is made up of 13 amino acids. The whole variable domain, filled in from reference TRBV28 and TRBJ2-1, reads DVKVTQSSRYLVKRTGEKVFLECVQDMDHENMFWYRQDPGLGLRLIYFSYDVKMKEKGDIPEGYSVSREKKERFSLILESASTNQTSMYLCASGGPTYNEQFFGPGTRLTVL.

The chain uses TRBV21-1 and TRBJ2-4; TRBD2, the table's D call, was not compared with the DNA. TRBV21-1 is classified as a pseudogene. The CDR3 sequence is 19 residues long. Here the CDR3 reads CASSKGGMYGGRPKNIQYF. CDR3 in DNA: TGTGCCAGCAGCAAAGGGGGCATGTATGGCGGGAGACCCAAAAACATTCAGTACTTC.

V usage is TRBV6-5 and J usage is TRBJ1-2; 10 nucleotides line up with TRBD1. Germline-derived CDR1 and CDR2 are MNHEY and SVGAGI. This CDR3 region has 16 residues. V was pared by 4 bases and J by 4 bases, with 9 bases of the junction left unmatched. CDR3 residues: CASSSFSGQGSYGYTF. CDR3 DNA: TGTGCCAGCAGTTCCTTCTCGGGACAGGGGAGCTATGGCTACACCTTC.

This sequence joins TRBV6-1 and TRBJ2-3; 9 nucleotides align to TRBD1. The V and J ends lost 1 base and 3 bases, in that order; junction bases with no gene match: 5. Germline V CDR1 and CDR2: MNHNS, SASEGT. There are 16 residues in the CDR3. CDR3 in DNA: TGTGCCAGCAGTGAAGGTGACAGGGGGAAGACAGATACGCAGTATTTT. This gives the protein CASSEGDRGKTDTQYF.

The J gene is TRBJ1-3, the V gene TRBV28; tentatively, D is TRBD1 (5 bases). The CDR3 extends over 16 amino acids. Trimming left V 6 bases short and J 4 bases short, with 19 bases between. The V gene's germline CDR1 is MDHEN and CDR2 SYDVKM. CDR3 sequence (DNA): TGTGCCAGCAGGGCCGGACACCCTTCCCGAGGAAACACCATATATTTT. It specifies CASRAGHPSRGNTIYF.

This chain joins TRBV19 and TRBJ1-2; D not resolved. Looked up from germline, CDR1 is LNHDA and CDR2 is SQIVND (reference sequence). V was shortened by 1 base and J by 6 bases, with 15 bases between the two germline ends. The CDR3 is 15 amino acids. This chain's CDR3 is CASSIAWSPDDGYTF. The CDR3 DNA reads TGTGCCAGTAGTATAGCATGGAGTCCCGATGATGGCTACACCTTC.

The chain joins TRBV28 to TRBJ1-2; 7 positions match TRBD1. This CDR3 comprises 12 residues. Germline V gives CDR1 MDHEN, CDR2 SYDVKM. Trimming removed 4 bases from V and 6 bases from J; junction bases left unmatched: 2. The CDR3 loop is CASSSTGNGYTF. CDR3 DNA: TGTGCCAGCAGTTCGACAGGGAATGGCTACACCTTC.